These 24 T cell receptor beta chains were sequenced from one sample in a study of blood T cell repertoires in COVID-19 (dated by TCRdb to 2018 to 2021). Library preparation employed the immunoSEQ multiplex PCR assay. TCRdb limited this immuneACCESS table to in-frame rearrangements with V and J called. A share of clones is missing; checked studies link under half to unresolved V genes, and the rest is unexplained. The sample table holds about 130,000 clones, of which 65% to 85% were seen once. The ten largest clones capture roughly 17% of the sample. The sequenced sample was peripheral blood. These receptors were obtained from an elderly woman with acute or convalescent COVID-19.

A single count supports this clone. The rearrangement joins TRBV5-8 to TRBJ2-7; TRBD1 is a possible D gene (6 bases). The germline gives CDR1 SGHTS, CDR2 YDEGEE. V lost 3 bases and J lost 2, with 9 bases in between. The CDR3 has 13 amino acids. CDR3 residues: CASSWRTAYEQYF. CDR3 in DNA: TGTGCCAGCAGCTGGCGGACAGCCTACGAGCAGTACTTC.

In its sample, this clone was seen once. The chain is built from TRBV27 and TRBJ2-7; TRBD2 matches 9 bases. This CDR3 comprises 14 residues. Per the germline V gene, CDR1 is MNHEY and CDR2 is SMNVEV (reference sequence). J was trimmed by 3 bases and V by 11 bases; bases with no gene match: 11. The CDR3 sequence: CAGARGGTHYEQYF. The CDR3 bases are TGTGCCGGGGCGCGGGGGGGGACACACTACGAGCAGTACTTC.

This clone was observed a handful of times. This chain connects TRBV9 to TRBJ1-3; 12 bases map to TRBD1. Germline CDR1 is SGDLS and CDR2 is YYNGEE. The ends lost 0 bases at V and 4 bases at J; junction bases unmatched: 8. CDR3 length: 18 amino acids. CDR3 region: CASSVGDRGLVGGNTIYF. As DNA, the CDR3 is TGTGCCAGCAGCGTAGGGGACAGGGGGCTGGTAGGAGGAAACACCATATATTTT. Based on the CDR3 plus reference TRBV9 and TRBJ1-3, the full variable domain is DSGVTQTPKHLITATGQRVTLRCSPRSGDLSVYWYQQSLDQGLQFLIQYYNGEERAKGNILERFSAQQFPDLHSELNLSSLELGDSALYFCASSVGDRGLVGGNTIYFGEGSWLTVV.

The chain joins TRBV7-2 to TRBJ1-4; 10 nucleotides match TRBD1. This CDR3 is built from 15 residues. V shed 2 bases and J 8 bases; nucleotides not matched to a gene: 5. CDR1 is SGHTA, CDR2 FQGNSA, per germline. As DNA, the CDR3 is TGTGCCAGCAGCTTAAGCCGGACAGGGGGGGAAAAACTGTTTTTT. Protein sequence: CASSLSRTGGEKLFF.

The rearrangement links TRBV4-1 to TRBJ2-7; the match to TRBD2 covers 8 bases. CDR3 length equals 14 residues. With V trimmed by 1 base and J by 1 base, 0 bases remained unmatched. Germline CDR1 is MGHRA and CDR2 is YSYEKL. CDR3 bases: TGCGCCAGCAGCCAAGGCGGGGGGTCCTACGAGCAGTACTTC. Its translation is CASSQGGGSYEQYF.

The gene calls are TRBV5-4 and TRBJ2-5; 9 bases map to TRBD2. J was trimmed by 4 bases and V by 0 bases; bases with no gene match: 7. Per germline, CDR1 SGHNT and CDR2 YYREEE (reference sequence). CDR3 size: 16 residues. The CDR3, as DNA: TGTGCCAGCAGCTTGGAGGTGGCGGGGGGGCCAGAGACCCAGTACTTC. Its protein product is CASSLEVAGGPETQYF.

This chain uses TRBV5-1 with TRBJ1-6, with D unresolved. V lost 4 bases and J 9 bases, leaving 23 bases between the germline ends. Germline assignment: CDR1 SGHRS and CDR2 YFSETQ. CDR3 length: 17 amino acids. CDR3 in DNA: TGCGCCAGCAGCGTGCCCCGTGGAGGGATAAATCCTTCACCCCTCCACTTT. It codes for CASSVPRGGINPSPLHF. Supplemented by reference TRBV5-1 and TRBJ1-6, the full variable domain reads KAGVTQTPRYLIKTRGQQVTLSCSPISGHRSVSWYQQTPGQGLQFLFEYFSETQRNKGNFPGRFSGRQFSNSRSEMNVSTLELGDSALYLCASSVPRGGINPSPLHFGNGTRLTVT.

In the case of this clone: At one end the junction does not follow the germline gene, possibly because of a read error. The chain combines TRBV7-7 with TRBJ2-5; D may be TRBD1 or TRBD2 (5 bases each). Germline values: CDR1 SSHAT, CDR2 FNYEAQ (reference sequence). The length of the CDR3 is 15 residues. The CDR3 sequence is CASSLGTSPGETQYF. The CDR3 region has the DNA TGTGCTAGCAGCTTAGGGACCTCCCCGGGGGAGACCCAGTACTTC.

This chain connects TRBV6-6 to TRBJ2-1; 14 bases line up with TRBD2. Germline-derived CDR1 and CDR2 are MNHNY and SVGAGI (reference sequence). This CDR3 is 15 amino acids long. Trimming cost V 5 bases and J 5 bases; bases outside gene matches: 2. The CDR3 region is CASSQTSGGDNEQFF. In DNA, the CDR3 is TGTGCCAGCAGTCAGACTAGCGGGGGGGACAATGAGCAGTTCTTC.

The chain couples TRBV19 to TRBJ1-1; D is perhaps TRBD1 (5 bases). Deletions cut 4 bases from V and 2 bases from J, with 14 bases between. Germline V lookup: CDR1 LNHDA, CDR2 SQIVND (reference sequence). This CDR3 has 15 amino acids. The CDR3 region is CASSTPAGRNTEAFF. The CDR3 region has the DNA TGTGCCAGTAGTACCCCTGCGGGGCGAAACACTGAAGCTTTCTTT.

This clone came up a few times. The chain couples TRBV27 to TRBJ2-7; 7 nucleotides line up with TRBD2. CDR3 length: 13 amino acids. V trimming: 8 bases; J trimming: 3 bases; junction bases outside the gene matches: 7. Germline V gene sequence: CDR1 MNHEY, CDR2 SMNVEV (reference sequence). CDR3: CASWTGGRYEQYF. The CDR3 nucleotides are TGTGCCAGCTGGACGGGGGGACGCTACGAGCAGTACTTC.

This clone has just one count. The CDR3: CASSYGGSENTGELFF. CDR3 nucleotides: TGTGCCAGCAGTTACGGGGGGAGTGAGAACACCGGGGAGCTGTTTTTT. J is TRBJ2-2 and V is TRBV6-6; possible D gene TRBD2, 6 bases. Trimming shortened V by 2 bases and J by 1 base, and 11 bases separated the two germline ends. The CDR3 loop spans 16 amino acids. Germline V gene lookup returns CDR1 MNHNY and CDR2 SVGAGI (reference sequence).

The J gene is TRBJ1-1, the V gene TRBV5-6, with TRBD1 identical over 10 bases. Germline CDR1 is SGHDT and CDR2 is YYEEEE. V dropped 5 bases and J dropped 3; count of bases not matched to a gene: 7. The CDR3 extends over 15 amino acids. The CDR3 sequence is CASRPTGGADTEAFF. The CDR3 nucleotides are TGTGCCAGCAGACCGACAGGGGGCGCGGACACTGAAGCTTTCTTT. The entire variable domain, with the rest obtained from reference TRBV5-6 and TRBJ1-1, is as follows: DAGVTQSPTHLIKTRGQQVTLRCSPKSGHDTVSWYQQALGQGPQFIFQYYEEEERQRGNFPDRFSGHQFPNYSSELNVNALLLGDSALYLCASRPTGGADTEAFFGQGTRLTVV.

The chain joins TRBV4-3 to TRBJ1-5; no reliable D call. Germline V gene data show CDR1 as LGHNA and CDR2 as YSLEER. V was shortened by 5 bases and J by 3 bases, with 8 bases between the two germline ends. This CDR3 comprises 13 residues. The CDR3: CASSSSANQPQHF. The CDR3 DNA sequence: TGCGCCAGCAGCAGCTCCGCCAATCAGCCCCAGCATTTT.

The chain recombines TRBV19 with TRBJ1-2; 7 bases fit TRBD1. The V gene's germline CDR1 is LNHDA and CDR2 SQIVND (reference sequence). The CDR3 spans 11 residues. After removal of 4 bases from V and 12 bases from J, the junction contained 5 bases not matched to a gene. The chain's CDR3 is CASSKDRTNTF. The DNA of the CDR3 is TGTGCCAGTAGTAAGGACAGGACTAACACCTTC. Using reference TRBV19 and TRBJ1-2 for the parts outside the CDR3, the full variable domain is DGGITQSPKYLFRKEGQNVTLSCEQNLNHDAMYWYRQDPGQGLRLIYYSQIVNDFQKGDIAEGYSVSREKKESFPLTVTSAQKNPTAFYLCASSKDRTNTFGSGTRLTVV.

This chain joins TRBV7-2 and TRBJ2-7; the D gene is possibly TRBD2 (7 bases). Trimming took 4 bases from V and 0 from J, leaving 13 bases between them. This CDR3 is built from 15 residues. Germline V CDR1 and CDR2: SGHTA, FQGNSA. Written as DNA, the CDR3 is TGTGCCAGCAGCTCAGTGGGGGGGCTCTCCTACGAGCAGTACTTC. Encoded protein: CASSSVGGLSYEQYF.

The chain carries TRBV5-3 and TRBJ2-3, with D possibly matching TRBD1 (6 bases). TRBV5-3 falls under the ORF class, with uncertain function. V lost 0 bases and J lost 3, with 11 bases in between. This CDR3 has 15 residues. CDR3 sequence: CARSLGQVVTDTQYF. CDR3 sequence (DNA): TGTGCCAGAAGCTTGGGACAGGTGGTTACAGATACGCAGTATTTT.

The chain combines TRBV12-5 with TRBJ2-7; TRBD2 aligns across 13 bases. V gave up 3 bases and J gave up 4 bases; unmatched junction bases: 12. CDR1 is LGHNT and CDR2 is FRNRAP in the germline V gene. There are 18 residues in the CDR3. CDR3 DNA: TGTGCTAGTGGTTTTGCGGAGAGACTAGCGGGAGGATTGTACGAGCAGTACTTC. This codes for CASGFAERLAGGLYEQYF. Variable domain in full (rest from reference TRBV12-5 and TRBJ2-7): DARVTQTPRHKVTEMGQEVTMRCQPILGHNTVFWYRQTMMQGLELLAYFRNRAPLDDSGMPKDRFSAEMPDATLATLKIQPSEPRDSAVYFCASGFAERLAGGLYEQYFGPGTRLTVT.

This CDR3 is CASSSGTGKITGELFF. CDR3 in DNA: TGTGCCAGCAGTTCCGGGACAGGGAAGATCACCGGGGAGCTGTTTTTT. The V and J genes are TRBV2 and TRBJ2-2, with TRBD1 matching over 9 bases. V gave up 5 bases and J gave up 4 bases; unmatched junction bases: 8. In germline, CDR1 is SNHLY, CDR2 FYNNEI. CDR3 length: 16 amino acids.

This chain's CDR3 is CASSVGTSGGLTDTQYF. The CDR3 DNA reads TGTGCCAGCAGCGTAGGAACTAGCGGGGGGCTCACAGATACGCAGTATTTT. The chain uses TRBV9 and TRBJ2-3, with 12 bases fitting TRBD2. This CDR3 region has 17 residues. Trimming cost V 0 bases and J 2 bases; bases outside gene matches: 4. The germline gives CDR1 SGDLS, CDR2 YYNGEE.

This clone showed up just a few times. V usage is TRBV19 and J usage is TRBJ1-3, with TRBD1 matching over 9 bases. Trimming cost V 3 bases and J 0 bases; bases outside gene matches: 9. The germline CDR1 and CDR2 sequences are LNHDA and SQIVND (reference sequence). The CDR3 runs 18 residues. The DNA of the CDR3 is TGTGCCAGTAGTATGGGACGCGGACAGGGGATCTCTGGAAACACCATATATTTT. It translates to CASSMGRGQGISGNTIYF.

J is TRBJ1-3 and V is TRBV7-2; D is unclear. The CDR3 has 16 residues. Germline loops: CDR1 SGHTA, CDR2 FQGNSA. The V and J ends lost 2 bases and 2 bases respectively, with 13 bases between them. The CDR3 loop reads CASSLNAGRTGNTIYF. CDR3 nucleotide sequence: TGTGCCAGCAGCTTAAACGCTGGGAGGACTGGAAACACCATATATTTT.

The gene calls are TRBV9 and TRBJ2-3; 10 bases are shared with TRBD2. The ends lost 2 bases at V and 2 bases at J; junction bases unmatched: 8. The CDR3 length is 17 residues. CDR1 and CDR2 (germline): SGDLS, YYNGEE. CDR3: CASSVLAGELPTDTQYF. The DNA for the CDR3 is TGTGCCAGCAGCGTTCTAGCGGGGGAACTCCCCACAGATACGCAGTATTTT.

The genes are TRBV7-8 and TRBJ2-1, with D hard to call. V was pared by 0 bases and J by 10 bases, with 16 bases between. The CDR3 extends over 15 amino acids. Looked up from germline, CDR1 is SGHVS and CDR2 is FQNEAQ. CDR3 DNA: TGTGCCAGCAGCTTAGCTGTCCAGTCCGTGGGCGAGCAGTTCTTC. Its translation is CASSLAVQSVGEQFF.